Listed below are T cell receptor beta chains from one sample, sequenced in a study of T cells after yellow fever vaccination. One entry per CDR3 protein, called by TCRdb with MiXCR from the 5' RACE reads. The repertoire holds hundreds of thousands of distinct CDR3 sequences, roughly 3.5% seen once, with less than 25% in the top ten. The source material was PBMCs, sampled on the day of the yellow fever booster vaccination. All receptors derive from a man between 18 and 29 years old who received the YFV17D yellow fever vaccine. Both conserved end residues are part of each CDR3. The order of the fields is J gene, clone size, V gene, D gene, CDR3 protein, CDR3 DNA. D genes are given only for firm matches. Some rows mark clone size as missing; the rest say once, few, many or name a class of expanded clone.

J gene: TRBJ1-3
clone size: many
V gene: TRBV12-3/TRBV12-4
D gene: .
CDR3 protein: CASSLVGRSSGNTIYF
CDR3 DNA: TGTGCCAGCAGTTTAGTAGGGCGCAGCTCTGGAAACACCATATATTTT

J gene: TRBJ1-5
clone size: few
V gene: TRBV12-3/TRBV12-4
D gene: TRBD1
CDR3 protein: CASGTGTGGNQPQHF
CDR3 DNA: TGTGCCAGCGGGACCGGGACAGGGGGCAATCAGCCCCAGCATTTT

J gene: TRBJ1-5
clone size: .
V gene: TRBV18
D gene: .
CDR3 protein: CASSPPRRDSNQPQHF
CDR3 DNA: TGTGCCAGCTCACCCCCGCGCAGGGATAGCAATCAGCCCCAGCATTTT

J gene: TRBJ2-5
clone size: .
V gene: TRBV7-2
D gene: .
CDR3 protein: CASSSYGRRETQYF
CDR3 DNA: TGTGCCAGCAGCTCTTACGGCCGGAGGGAGACCCAGTACTTC

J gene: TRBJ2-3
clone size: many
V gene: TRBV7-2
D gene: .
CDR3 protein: CASSLAAAVDTQYF
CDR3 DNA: TGTGCCAGCAGCTTAGCCGCTGCTGTAGATACGCAGTATTTT

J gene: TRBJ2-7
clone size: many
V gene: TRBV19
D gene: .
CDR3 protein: CATGAHSYEQYF
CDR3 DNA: TGTGCCACTGGAGCCCACAGCTACGAGCAGTACTTC

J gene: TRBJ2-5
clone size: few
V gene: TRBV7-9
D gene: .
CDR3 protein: CASTMTVTETQYF
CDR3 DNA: TGTGCCAGCACGATGACTGTAACAGAGACCCAGTACTTC

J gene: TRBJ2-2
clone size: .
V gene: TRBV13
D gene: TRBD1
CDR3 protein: CASSLGQGPNTGELFF
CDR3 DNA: TGTGCCAGCAGCCTAGGACAGGGGCCAAACACCGGGGAGCTGTTTTTT

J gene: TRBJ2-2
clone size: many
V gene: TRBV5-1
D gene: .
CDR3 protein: CASSLGRLTNTGELFF
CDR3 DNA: TGCGCCAGCAGCTTAGGAAGACTTACGAACACCGGGGAGCTGTTTTTT

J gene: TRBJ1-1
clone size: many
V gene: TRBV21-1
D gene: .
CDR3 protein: CASSFLWGEGTMNTEAFF
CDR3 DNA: .

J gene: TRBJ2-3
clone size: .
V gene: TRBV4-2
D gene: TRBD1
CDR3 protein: CASSQEGQGADTQYF
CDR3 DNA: TGTGCCAGCAGCCAAGAGGGACAGGGGGCAGATACGCAGTATTTT

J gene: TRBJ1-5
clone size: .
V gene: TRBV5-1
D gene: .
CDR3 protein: CASSPDPGGQPQHF
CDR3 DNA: TGCGCCAGCAGCCCGGACCCCGGGGGGCAGCCCCAGCATTTT

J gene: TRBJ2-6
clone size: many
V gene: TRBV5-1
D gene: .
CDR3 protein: CASSQGTGANVLTF
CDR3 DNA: TGCGCCAGCAGTCAGGGTACTGGGGCCAACGTCCTGACTTTC

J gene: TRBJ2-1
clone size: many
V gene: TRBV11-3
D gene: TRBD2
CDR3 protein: CASSLDGGYNEQFF
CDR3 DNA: TGTGCCAGCAGCTTAGACGGGGGGTACAATGAGCAGTTCTTC

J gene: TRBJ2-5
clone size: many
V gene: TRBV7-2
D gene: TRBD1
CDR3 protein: CASSGNGQGGETQYF
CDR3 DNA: TGTGCCAGCAGCGGTAATGGACAGGGTGGAGAGACCCAGTACTTC

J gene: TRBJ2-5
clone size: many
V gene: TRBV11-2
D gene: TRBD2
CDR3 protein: CASSLVRGAGRTQYF
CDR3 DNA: TGTGCCAGCAGCTTAGTGCGGGGGGCCGGTCGGACCCAGTACTTC

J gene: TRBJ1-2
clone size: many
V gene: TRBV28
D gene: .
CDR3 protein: CASSSSGRRLYGYTF
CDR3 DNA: TGTGCCAGCAGTTCCTCAGGCAGGAGACTCTATGGCTACACCTTC

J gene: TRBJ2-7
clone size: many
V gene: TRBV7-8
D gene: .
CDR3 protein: CASSTHLRLEQYF
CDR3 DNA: TGTGCCAGCAGCACCCACCTGCGGCTCGAGCAGTACTTC

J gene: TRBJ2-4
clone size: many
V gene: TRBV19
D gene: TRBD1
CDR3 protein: CASSIGGDRDIQYF
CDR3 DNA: TGTGCCAGTAGTATAGGAGGGGACAGGGACATTCAGTACTTC

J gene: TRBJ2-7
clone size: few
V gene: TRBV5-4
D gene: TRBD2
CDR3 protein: CASSRGTSGGYYEQYF
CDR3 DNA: TGTGCCAGCAGCCGAGGGACTAGCGGGGGATACTACGAGCAGTACTTC

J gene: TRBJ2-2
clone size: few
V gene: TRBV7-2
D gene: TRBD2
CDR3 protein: CASSFGTSSTGELFF
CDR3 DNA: TGTGCCAGCAGCTTCGGGACTAGCAGCACCGGGGAGCTGTTTTTT

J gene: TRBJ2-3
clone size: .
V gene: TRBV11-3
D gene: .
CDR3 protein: CASSLDEKDTQYF
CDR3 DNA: TGTGCCAGCAGCTTAGATGAAAAGGATACGCAGTATTTT

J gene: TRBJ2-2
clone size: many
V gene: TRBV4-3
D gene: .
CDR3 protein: CASSLLSGAGELFF
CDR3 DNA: TGCGCCAGCAGCCTTTTATCAGGGGCCGGGGAGCTGTTTTTT

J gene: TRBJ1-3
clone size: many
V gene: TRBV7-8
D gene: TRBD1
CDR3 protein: CASSPPGQGVGNTIYF
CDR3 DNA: TGTGCCAGCAGCCCCCCGGGACAGGGAGTTGGAAACACCATATATTTT

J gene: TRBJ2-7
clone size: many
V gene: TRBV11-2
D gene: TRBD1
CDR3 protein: CASSNPGQGAEYEQYF
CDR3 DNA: TGTGCCAGCAGCAACCCGGGACAGGGGGCGGAATACGAGCAGTACTTC

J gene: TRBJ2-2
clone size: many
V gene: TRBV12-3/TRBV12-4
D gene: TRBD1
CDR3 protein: CASSPDRVDTGELFF
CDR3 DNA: TGTGCCAGCAGTCCCGACAGGGTCGACACCGGGGAGCTGTTTTTT

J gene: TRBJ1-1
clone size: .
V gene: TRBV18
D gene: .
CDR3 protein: CASSPFQGIDRTEAFF
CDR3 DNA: TGTGCCAGCTCACCATTCCAGGGAATCGATCGCACTGAAGCTTTCTTT

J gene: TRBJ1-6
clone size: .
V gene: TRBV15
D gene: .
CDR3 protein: CATSPRSASPLHF
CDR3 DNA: TGTGCCACCAGCCCCCGTTCCGCGTCACCCCTCCACTTT

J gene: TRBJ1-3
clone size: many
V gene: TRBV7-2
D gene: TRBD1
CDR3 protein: CASSFQGGSGNTIYF
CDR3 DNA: TGTGCCAGCAGCTTCCAGGGGGGATCTGGAAACACCATATATTTT

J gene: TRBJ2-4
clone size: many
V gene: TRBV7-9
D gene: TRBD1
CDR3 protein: CASSLGTVIAKNIQYF
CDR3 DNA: TGTGCCAGCAGCCTCGGGACAGTTATAGCCAAAAACATTCAGTACTTC

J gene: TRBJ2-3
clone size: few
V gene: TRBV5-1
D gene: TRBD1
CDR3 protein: CASSRPGQGRDTQYF
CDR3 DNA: TGCGCCAGCAGCCGACCGGGACAGGGTAGGGATACGCAGTATTTT

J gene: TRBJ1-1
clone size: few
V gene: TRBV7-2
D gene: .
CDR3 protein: CASKEGVHTEAFF
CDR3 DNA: TGTGCCAGCAAGGAGGGGGTGCACACTGAAGCTTTCTTT

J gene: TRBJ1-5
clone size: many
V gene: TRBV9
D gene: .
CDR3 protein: CASSASTGGNQPQHF
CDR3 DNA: TGTGCCAGCAGCGCCTCGACAGGTGGGAATCAGCCCCAGCATTTT

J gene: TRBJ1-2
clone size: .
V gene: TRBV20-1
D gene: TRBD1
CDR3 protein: CSARDGDRGYYGYTF
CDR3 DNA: TGCAGTGCTAGGGATGGGGACAGAGGATACTATGGCTACACCTTC

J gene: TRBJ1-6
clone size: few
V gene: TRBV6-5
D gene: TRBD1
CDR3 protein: CASSYSTGGNSPLHF
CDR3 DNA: TGTGCCAGCAGTTACTCGACAGGGGGGAATTCACCCCTCCACTTT

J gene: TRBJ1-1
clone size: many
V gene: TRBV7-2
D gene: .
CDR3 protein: CASSSPGLGTEAFF
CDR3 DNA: TGTGCCAGCAGCTCGCCAGGGTTGGGTACTGAAGCTTTCTTT

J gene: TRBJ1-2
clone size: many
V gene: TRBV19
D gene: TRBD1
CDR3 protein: CASSVGTDLNYGYTF
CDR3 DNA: TGTGCCAGTAGCGTCGGGACAGACTTAAACTATGGCTACACCTTC

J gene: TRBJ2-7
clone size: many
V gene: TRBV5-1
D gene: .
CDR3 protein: CASSLVDGEQYF
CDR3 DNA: TGCGCCAGCAGCTTGGTGGACGGGGAGCAGTACTTC

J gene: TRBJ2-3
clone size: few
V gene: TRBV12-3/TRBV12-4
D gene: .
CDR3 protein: CASSLGHPGTDTQYF
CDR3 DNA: TGTGCCAGCAGTTTGGGACACCCCGGCACAGATACGCAGTATTTT

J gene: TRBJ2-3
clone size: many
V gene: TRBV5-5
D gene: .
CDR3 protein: CASSKRGNRADTQYF
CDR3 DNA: TGTGCCAGCAGCAAGAGGGGCAACCGAGCAGATACGCAGTATTTT

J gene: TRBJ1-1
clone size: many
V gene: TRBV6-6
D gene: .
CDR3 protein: CASSRGDFRDTEAFF
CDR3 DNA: TGTGCCAGCAGTCGGGGGGATTTCCGGGACACTGAAGCTTTCTTT

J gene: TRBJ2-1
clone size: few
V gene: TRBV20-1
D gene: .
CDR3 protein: CSAGRGGVIDEQFF
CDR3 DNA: TGCAGTGCTGGTAGGGGGGGAGTGATTGATGAGCAGTTCTTC

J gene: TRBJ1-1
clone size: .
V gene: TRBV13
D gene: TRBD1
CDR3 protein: CASSSETGRSTEAFF
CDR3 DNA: TGTGCCAGCAGCTCCGAGACAGGGAGGAGCACTGAAGCTTTCTTT

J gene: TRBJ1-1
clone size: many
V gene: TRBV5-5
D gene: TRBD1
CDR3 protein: CASSLEMTGVEAFF
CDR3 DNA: TGTGCCAGCAGCTTGGAAATGACAGGGGTCGAAGCTTTCTTT

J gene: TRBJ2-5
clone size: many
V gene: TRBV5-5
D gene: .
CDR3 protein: CASSLELRTQYF
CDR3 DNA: TGTGCCAGCAGCTTGGAGCTCCGAACCCAGTACTTC

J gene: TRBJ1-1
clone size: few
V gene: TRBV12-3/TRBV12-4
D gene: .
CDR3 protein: CASSFGGHTEAFF
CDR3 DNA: TGTGCCAGCAGTTTCGGGGGCCACACTGAAGCTTTCTTT

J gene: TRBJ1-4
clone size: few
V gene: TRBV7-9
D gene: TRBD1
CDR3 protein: CASSSGTGIVATNEKLFF
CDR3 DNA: TGTGCCAGCAGCTCGGGGACAGGGATAGTTGCAACTAATGAAAAACTGTTTTTT

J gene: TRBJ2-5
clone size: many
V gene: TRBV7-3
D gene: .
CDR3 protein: CASSIRGGETQYF
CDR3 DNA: TGTGCCAGCAGCATCCGAGGGGGAGAGACCCAGTACTTC

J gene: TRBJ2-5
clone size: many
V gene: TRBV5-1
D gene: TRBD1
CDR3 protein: CASSLGDSRGQETQYF
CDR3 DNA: TGCGCCAGCAGCTTGGGGGACAGCCGGGGACAAGAGACCCAGTACTTC